This T cell receptor beta chain was identified during a study of T cells in Graves' hyperthyroidism and ophthalmopathy. The V gene's germline CDR1 is DFQATT and CDR2 SNEGSKA (reference sequence). V was trimmed by 5 bases and J by 6 bases, leaving 14 bases between them. This CDR3 spans 12 amino acids. It was RNA transcripts that yielded the amplified TCR beta CDR3 regions. Researchers ran a first-round RT-PCR on the TCR CDR3 using the HTBI primer set. Using its own MiXCR run on the multiplex PCR reads, TCRdb lists one record per CDR3 protein. The table has around 540,000 distinct CDR3 sequences, about half seen once.

V and J are TRBV20-1 and TRBJ2-7; D ambiguous. The specimen sequenced was peripheral blood or thyroid tissue (not recorded which). This receptor was identified in a woman aged 18-35 years with Graves' hyperthyroidism. The DNA for the CDR3 is TGCAGTGCTGGGCCCTGGGGTCGCGAGCAGTACTTC. Translating gives CSAGPWGREQYF.